This is a list of T cell receptor beta chains from one sample in a study of Graves' ophthalmopathy and Graves' hyperthyroidism. MiXCR, applied by TCRdb to the multiplex PCR reads, yields one record per CDR3 protein. The sample records hundreds of thousands of distinct CDR3 sequences, roughly two fifths being singletons. Sequencing was performed on peripheral blood. These receptors were collected from an adult man with Graves' ophthalmopathy. The CDR3 runs from the conserved cysteine through the conserved F or W. D genes are given only for firm matches. Only some rows state a clone size, as once, few, many or a class for expanded clones.

J | D | size | V | DNA | CDR3
TRBJ1-1 | - | few | TRBV12-3/TRBV12-4 | TGTGCCAGCACCCAAGGGGCGCGCAGGAATGAAGCTTTCTTT | CASTQGARRNEAFF
TRBJ1-1 | - | - | TRBV20-1 | TGCAGTGTAACAGAGGCGACTGAAGCTTTCTTT | CSVTEATEAFF
TRBJ2-6 | TRBD1 | few | TRBV9 | TGTGCCAGCAGCGGAAATGACAGGGGGAATTTC | CASSGNDRGNF
TRBJ2-7 | - | - | TRBV20-1 | TGCAGTGCCCCCGGAGGGGGGAATCCTTACGAGCAGTACTTC | CSAPGGGNPYEQYF
TRBJ1-2 | - | - | TRBV29-1 | TGCAGCTTGCCAGGGAGGTCCGATGGCTACACCTTC | CSLPGRSDGYTF
TRBJ1-2 | - | once | TRBV2 | TGTGCCAGCAGTTACACCGGGGAGGTCGGCTATGGCTACACCTTC | CASSYTGEVGYGYTF
TRBJ1-1 | - | - | TRBV5-1 | TGCGCCAGCAGCACCCTGGGACTGGGGAACACTGAAGCTTTCTTT | CASSTLGLGNTEAFF
TRBJ2-7 | - | many | TRBV19 | TGTGCCAGTAGTAGTAACAGCGGTAGCTCCTACGAGCAGTACTTC | CASSSNSGSSYEQYF
TRBJ1-2 | TRBD1 | many | TRBV24-1 | TGTGCCACCAGTAAGGGACAGCATACGGGCTACACCTTC | CATSKGQHTGYTF
TRBJ2-1 | - | - | TRBV7-9 | TGTGCCAGCAGGTCAATCGGGGGTGATGAGCAGTTCTTC | CASRSIGGDEQFF
TRBJ2-6 | - | many | TRBV10-3 | TGTGCCATCAGGCCCATTTTGGGGGTCGGGGCCAACGTCCTGACTTTC | CAIRPILGVGANVLTF
TRBJ2-5 | - | - | TRBV15 | TGTGCCACCAGCGGCTTGGCAGGGGTCGAGACCCAGTACTTC | CATSGLAGVETQYF
TRBJ2-5 | - | few | TRBV7-9 | TGTACCAGCAGCTTAGTGTGGGGTAGCCTCCAAGAGACCCAGTACTTC | CTSSLVWGSLQETQYF
TRBJ2-7 | - | many | TRBV12-5 | TGTGCTAGTGGTTTGTCGCACCAGCAGTACTTC | CASGLSHQQYF
TRBJ2-7 | - | - | TRBV7-9 | TGTGTCAGCAGCCTTAAGGGCCGCGAGCAGTACTTC | CVSSLKGREQYF
TRBJ2-5 | - | - | TRBV4-1 | TGCGCCAGCAGCCAAGGTCTCTCCGGGAGAGAGACCCAGTACTTC | CASSQGLSGRETQYF
TRBJ2-2 | - | - | TRBV10-3 | TGTGCCATCAGCGTAGAGGGGCGGACCGGGGAGCTGTTTTTT | CAISVEGRTGELFF
TRBJ2-5 | TRBD2 | - | TRBV7-9 | TGTGCCAGCAGCCCGATCAGCGGGGAATCCCTCCGAGAGACCCAGTACTTC | CASSPISGESLRETQYF
TRBJ1-1 | - | - | TRBV25-1 | TGTGCCAGCAGCTTGCAGGTCGGGGACACTGAAGCTTTCTTT | CASSLQVGDTEAFF
TRBJ1-5 | - | - | TRBV10-3 | TGTGCCATCAGTGAGGTCCCAGACGGCCGGCCCGAGCATTTT | CAISEVPDGRPEHF
TRBJ1-5 | TRBD1 | many | TRBV12-3/TRBV12-4 | TGTGCCAGCAGACGCGGGACAGATCTGGGTCAGCCCCAGCATTTT | CASRRGTDLGQPQHF
TRBJ1-2 | TRBD1 | - | TRBV29-1 | TGCAGCGTTGGGACAGGGGAGTATGGCTACACCTTC | CSVGTGEYGYTF